This paragraph covers one T cell receptor (beta chain) sequence. The antigen this receptor binds is unknown. No per-base quality is available; no much larger clone lies one base away. Taken from cysteine to phenylalanine, the CDR3 has 14 residues. Left in the record is the CDR3 DNA by itself, 42 bases read in frame from the first base. V sheds 0 bases and J sheds 0 bases, leaving 6 bases between their ends. From the germline V gene, CDR1 is SGHRS and CDR2 is YFSETQ. What this sample's time point label stands for: sample taken at primary tumor resection. For TCR sequencing, whole RNA was extracted from tumor and nontumor lung tissue, or from cryopreserved PBMC samples, and no cell sorting was done. Samples were obtained from about 75 patients with early-stage, untreated non-small cell lung cancer from the lung TRACERx cohort. Only patients for whom sufficient RNA was available from at least two tumor regions were selected for TCR sequencing.

The data stem from a study of spatial heterogeneity in lung cancer (dated by TCRdb to about 2019). Concerning the study at large: More beta-chain than alpha-chain transcripts were consistently detected, likely reflecting higher beta-chain transcript abundance. In the raw uncorrected reads, each unique combination of TCR and UMI appeared more than ten times on average. The study quantitatively compared TCR alpha and beta repertoires across multiple tumor regions, matched nontumor lung and blood in non-small cell lung cancer. Nonsynonymous mutation counts, determined by whole-exome sequencing of tumor tissue, were related to features of the TCR repertoire. At surgery, over 200 tumor regions, 64 matched nontumor lung samples and a few dozen PBMC samples were TCR-sequenced for both alpha and beta chains.

The library came from 5' RACE. The listed sequencing device is NextSeq 500. To allow correction of PCR and sequencing errors, the TCR library protocol tagged every TCR cDNA molecule with a unique molecular identifier. Under the source paper's analysis protocol: Decombinator tools were used for TCR identification, UMI-based error correction and CDR3 extraction. TCRs above a frequency of 2 per 1,000, corresponding to the top 1% of the tumor frequency distribution, were defined as expanded. Rényi diversity was computed with the R vegan package after subsampling each repertoire 100 times to 5,000 TCRs. CDR3 similarity networks were built from amino acid triplet string-kernel similarity, with CDR3s being connected when pairwise similarity was above 0.82. TCRdb's own reprocessing of the public reads used fastp at Q25 and MiXCR and kept productive beta chains. Records with the same CDR3 protein are collapsed into one entry carrying the most frequent genes and DNA. The V and J calls here are based on TCRdb, not the publication. Recorded for this sample are tens of thousands of distinct CDR3 sequences; around 12% of them occurred a single time. About 4.5% of the sample rests with the top ten.

General findings and caveats noted by the study authors: Confirming at a functional level the hypothesis that regional TCRs recognize regional mutations was considered to require additional single-cell paired TCR alpha and beta sequencing. Ubiquitous expanded tumor TCRs were detected in blood more often at tumor resection than at routine follow-up.

The sample here was PBMCs, taken at surgery. This sequence uses TRBV5-1 and TRBJ1-1, with the D segment identity uncertain. This receptor was taken from a male donor with early-stage non-small cell lung cancer. The sequenced DNA: TGCGCCAGCAGCTTGGAACCAGTGAACACTGAAGCTTTCTTT. Translation gives CASSLEPVNTEAFF.